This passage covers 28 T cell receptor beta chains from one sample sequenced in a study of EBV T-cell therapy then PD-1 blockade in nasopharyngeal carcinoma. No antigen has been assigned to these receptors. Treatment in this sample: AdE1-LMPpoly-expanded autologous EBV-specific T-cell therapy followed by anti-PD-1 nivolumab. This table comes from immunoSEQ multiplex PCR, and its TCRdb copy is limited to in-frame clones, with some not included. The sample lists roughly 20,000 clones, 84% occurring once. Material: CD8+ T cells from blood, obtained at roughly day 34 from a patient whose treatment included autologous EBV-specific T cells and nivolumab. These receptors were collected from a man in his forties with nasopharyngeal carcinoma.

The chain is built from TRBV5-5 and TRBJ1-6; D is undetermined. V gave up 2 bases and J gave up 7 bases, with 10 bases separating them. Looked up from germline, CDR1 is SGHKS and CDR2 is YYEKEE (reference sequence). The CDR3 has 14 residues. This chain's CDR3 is CASSLGRLNSPLHF. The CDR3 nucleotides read TGTGCCAGCAGCTTAGGACGGTTAAATTCACCCCTCCACTTT.

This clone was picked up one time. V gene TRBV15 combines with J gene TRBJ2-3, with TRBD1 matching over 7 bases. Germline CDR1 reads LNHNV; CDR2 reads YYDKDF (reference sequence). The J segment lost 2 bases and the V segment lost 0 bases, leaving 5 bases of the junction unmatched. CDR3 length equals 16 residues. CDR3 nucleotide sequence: TGTGCCACCAGCAGAGAGGGACAGACAGTCACAGATACGCAGTATTTT. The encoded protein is CATSREGQTVTDTQYF.

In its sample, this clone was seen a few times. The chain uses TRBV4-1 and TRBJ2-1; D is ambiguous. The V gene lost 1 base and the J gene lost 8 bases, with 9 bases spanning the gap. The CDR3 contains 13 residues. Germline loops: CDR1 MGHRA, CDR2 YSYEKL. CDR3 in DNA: TGCGCCAGCAGCCAAGTCAACGGCGATGAGCAGTTCTTC. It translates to CASSQVNGDEQFF.

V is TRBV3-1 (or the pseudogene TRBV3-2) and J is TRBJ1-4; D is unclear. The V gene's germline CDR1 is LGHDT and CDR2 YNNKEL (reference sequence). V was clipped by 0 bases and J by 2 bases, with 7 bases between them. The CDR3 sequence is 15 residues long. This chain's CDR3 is CASSQEKGTNEKLFF. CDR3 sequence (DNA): TGTGCCAGCAGCCAAGAGAAGGGCACTAATGAAAAACTGTTTTTT.

The CDR3 is CASSEAGRVRYGYTF. The CDR3 coding sequence is TGTGCCAGCAGTGAAGCCGGCAGGGTGCGCTATGGCTACACCTTC. The rearrangement links TRBV2 to TRBJ1-2, with D perhaps matching TRBD1 (5 bases). V was shortened by 0 bases and J by 4 bases, with 12 bases between the two germline ends. The CDR3 spans 15 residues. Germline values: CDR1 SNHLY, CDR2 FYNNEI.

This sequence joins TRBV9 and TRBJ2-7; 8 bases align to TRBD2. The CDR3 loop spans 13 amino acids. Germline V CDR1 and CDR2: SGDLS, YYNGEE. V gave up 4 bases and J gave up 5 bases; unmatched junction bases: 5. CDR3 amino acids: CASSPRGGNEQYF. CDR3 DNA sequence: TGTGCCAGCAGCCCTCGCGGGGGGAACGAGCAGTACTTC.

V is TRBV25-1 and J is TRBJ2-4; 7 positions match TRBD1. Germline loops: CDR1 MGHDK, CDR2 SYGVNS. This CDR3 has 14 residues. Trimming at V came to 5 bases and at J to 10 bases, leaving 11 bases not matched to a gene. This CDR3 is CASSSPGQAKIQYF. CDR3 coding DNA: TGTGCCAGCAGTTCTCCCGGACAGGCGAAGATTCAGTACTTC. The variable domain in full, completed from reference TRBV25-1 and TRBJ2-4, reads EADIYQTPRYLVIGTGKKITLECSQTMGHDKMYWYQQDPGMELHLIHYSYGVNSTEKGDLSSESTVSRIRTEHFPLTLESARPSHTSQYLCASSSPGQAKIQYFGAGTRLSVL.

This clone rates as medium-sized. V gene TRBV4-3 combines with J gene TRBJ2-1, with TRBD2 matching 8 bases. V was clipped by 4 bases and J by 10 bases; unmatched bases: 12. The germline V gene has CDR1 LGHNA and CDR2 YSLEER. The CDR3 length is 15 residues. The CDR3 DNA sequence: TGCGCCAGCAGCCCTCAGCGGGGGTCTCTATGGGAGCAGTTCTTC. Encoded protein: CASSPQRGSLWEQFF.

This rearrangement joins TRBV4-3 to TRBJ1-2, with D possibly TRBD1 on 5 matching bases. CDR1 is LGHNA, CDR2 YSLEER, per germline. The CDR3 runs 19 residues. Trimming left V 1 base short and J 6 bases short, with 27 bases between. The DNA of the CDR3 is TGCGCCAGCAGCCAAGTTGTGAGGACGGGGGGACCTATTGGGGATGGCTACACCTTC. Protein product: CASSQVVRTGGPIGDGYTF.

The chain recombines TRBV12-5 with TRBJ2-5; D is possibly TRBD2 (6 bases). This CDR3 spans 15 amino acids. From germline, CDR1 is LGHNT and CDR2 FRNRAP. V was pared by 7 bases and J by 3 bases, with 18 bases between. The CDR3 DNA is TGTGCTAGTGCCACACAAACTAGCCCCAAAGAGACCCAGTACTTC. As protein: CASATQTSPKETQYF.

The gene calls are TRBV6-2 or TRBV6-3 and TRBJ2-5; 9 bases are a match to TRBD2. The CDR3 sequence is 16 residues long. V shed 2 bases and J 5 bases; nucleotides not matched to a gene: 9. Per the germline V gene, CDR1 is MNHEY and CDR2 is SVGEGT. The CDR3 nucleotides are TGTGCCAGCAGTTACCAGACTAGCGGCGGGCATGAGACCCAGTACTTC. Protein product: CASSYQTSGGHETQYF.

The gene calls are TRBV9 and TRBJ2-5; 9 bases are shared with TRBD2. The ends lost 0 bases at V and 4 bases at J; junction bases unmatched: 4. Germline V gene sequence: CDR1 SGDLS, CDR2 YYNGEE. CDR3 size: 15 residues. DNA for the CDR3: TGTGCCAGCAGCGTAGGGGCGGGGGGGCCAGAGACCCAGTACTTC. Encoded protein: CASSVGAGGPETQYF.

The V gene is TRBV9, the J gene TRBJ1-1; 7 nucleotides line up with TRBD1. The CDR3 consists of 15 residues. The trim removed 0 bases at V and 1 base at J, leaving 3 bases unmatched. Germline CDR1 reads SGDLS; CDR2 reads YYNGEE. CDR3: CASSVEGTENTEAFF. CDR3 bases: TGTGCCAGCAGCGTAGAGGGGACAGAGAACACTGAAGCTTTCTTT.

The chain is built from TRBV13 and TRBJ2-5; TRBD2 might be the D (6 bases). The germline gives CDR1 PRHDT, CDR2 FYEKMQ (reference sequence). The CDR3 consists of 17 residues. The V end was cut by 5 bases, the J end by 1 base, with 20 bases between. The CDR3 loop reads CASSPPFGGLGQETQYF. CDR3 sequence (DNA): TGTGCCAGCAGCCCCCCTTTCGGGGGTCTCGGCCAAGAGACCCAGTACTTC.

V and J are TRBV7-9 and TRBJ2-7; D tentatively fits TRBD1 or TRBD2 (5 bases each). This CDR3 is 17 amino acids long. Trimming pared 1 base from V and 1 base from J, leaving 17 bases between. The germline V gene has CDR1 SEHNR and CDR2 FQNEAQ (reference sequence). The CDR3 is CASSLDLDTEGSYEQYF. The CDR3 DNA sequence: TGTGCCAGCAGCTTAGATTTGGACACCGAGGGTTCCTACGAGCAGTACTTC.

The CDR3 region has the DNA TGCGCCAGCAGCCCGGTCAGCGGGGGGGCGGAGACCCAGTACTTC. Translating gives CASSPVSGGAETQYF. The chain joins TRBV4-1 to TRBJ2-5; 10 bases line up with TRBD2. The ends lost 4 bases at V and 5 bases at J; junction bases unmatched: 7. This CDR3 region has 15 residues. Germline values: CDR1 MGHRA, CDR2 YSYEKL.

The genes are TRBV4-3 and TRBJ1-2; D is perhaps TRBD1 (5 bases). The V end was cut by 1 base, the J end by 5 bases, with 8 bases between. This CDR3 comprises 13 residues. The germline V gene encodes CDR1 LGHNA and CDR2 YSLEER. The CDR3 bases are TGCGCCAGCAGCCAAGGGACACGATATGGCTACACCTTC. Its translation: CASSQGTRYGYTF.

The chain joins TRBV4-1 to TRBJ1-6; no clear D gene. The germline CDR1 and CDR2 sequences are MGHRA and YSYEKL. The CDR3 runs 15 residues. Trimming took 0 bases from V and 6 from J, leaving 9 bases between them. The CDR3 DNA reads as TGCGCCAGCAGCCAAGATAGAATGACTAATTCACCCCTCCACTTT. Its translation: CASSQDRMTNSPLHF.

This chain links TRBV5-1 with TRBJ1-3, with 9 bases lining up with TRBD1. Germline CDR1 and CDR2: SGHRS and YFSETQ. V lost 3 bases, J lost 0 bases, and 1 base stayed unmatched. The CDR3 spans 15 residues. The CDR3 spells CASSWGQGSGNTIYF. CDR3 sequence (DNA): TGCGCCAGCAGCTGGGGACAGGGCTCTGGAAACACCATATATTTT. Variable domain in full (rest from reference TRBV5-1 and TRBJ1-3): KAGVTQTPRYLIKTRGQQVTLSCSPISGHRSVSWYQQTPGQGLQFLFEYFSETQRNKGNFPGRFSGRQFSNSRSEMNVSTLELGDSALYLCASSWGQGSGNTIYFGEGSWLTVV.

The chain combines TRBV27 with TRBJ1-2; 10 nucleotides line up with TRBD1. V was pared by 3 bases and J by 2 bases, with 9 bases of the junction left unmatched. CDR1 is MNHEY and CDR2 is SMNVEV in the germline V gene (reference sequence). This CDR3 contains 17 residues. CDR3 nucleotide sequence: TGTGCCAGCAGTTTCGCCCGACAGGGGGCGATCAACTATGGCTACACCTTC. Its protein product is CASSFARQGAINYGYTF.

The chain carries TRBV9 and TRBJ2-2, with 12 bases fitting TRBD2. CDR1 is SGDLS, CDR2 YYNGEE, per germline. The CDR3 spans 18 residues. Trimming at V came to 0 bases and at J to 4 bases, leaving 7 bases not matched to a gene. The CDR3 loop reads CASSVETSGGRGTGELFF. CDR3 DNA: TGTGCCAGCAGCGTAGAAACTAGCGGGGGGCGTGGCACCGGGGAGCTGTTTTTT.

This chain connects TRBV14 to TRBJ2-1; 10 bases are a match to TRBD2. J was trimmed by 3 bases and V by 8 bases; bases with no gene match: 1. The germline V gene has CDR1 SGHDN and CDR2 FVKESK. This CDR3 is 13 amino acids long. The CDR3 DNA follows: TGTGCCAGCCGGACTAGCGGCTACAATGAGCAGTTCTTC. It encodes CASRTSGYNEQFF. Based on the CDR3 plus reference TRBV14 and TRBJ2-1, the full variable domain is EAGVTQFPSHSVIEKGQTVTLRCDPISGHDNLYWYRRVMGKEIKFLLHFVKESKQDESGMPNNRFLAERTGGTYSTLKVQPAELEDSGVYFCASRTSGYNEQFFGPGTRLTVL.

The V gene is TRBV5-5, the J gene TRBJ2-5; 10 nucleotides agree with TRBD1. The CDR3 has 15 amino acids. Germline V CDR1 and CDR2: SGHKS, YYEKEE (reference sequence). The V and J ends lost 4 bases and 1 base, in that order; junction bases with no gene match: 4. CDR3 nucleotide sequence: TGTGCCAGCAGCAAGCGGGACAGGGGCCAAGAGACCCAGTACTTC. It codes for CASSKRDRGQETQYF.

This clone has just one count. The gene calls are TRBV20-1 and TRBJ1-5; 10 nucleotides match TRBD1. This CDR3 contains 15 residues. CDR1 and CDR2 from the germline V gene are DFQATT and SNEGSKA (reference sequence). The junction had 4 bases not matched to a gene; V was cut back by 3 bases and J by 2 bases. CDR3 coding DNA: TGCAGTGCTAGTTTAGGGACAGGGGGCAATCAGCCCCAGCATTTT. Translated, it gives CSASLGTGGNQPQHF.

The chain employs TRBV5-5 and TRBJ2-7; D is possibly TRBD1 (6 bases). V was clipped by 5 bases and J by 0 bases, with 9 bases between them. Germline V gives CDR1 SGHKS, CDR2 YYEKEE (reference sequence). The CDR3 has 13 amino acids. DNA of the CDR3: TGTGCCAGCAGTAGGACAGTCTCCTACGAGCAGTACTTC. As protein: CASSRTVSYEQYF.

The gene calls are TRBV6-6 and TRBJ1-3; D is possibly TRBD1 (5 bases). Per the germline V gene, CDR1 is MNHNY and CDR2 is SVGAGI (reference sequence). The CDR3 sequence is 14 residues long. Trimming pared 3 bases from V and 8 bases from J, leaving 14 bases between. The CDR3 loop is CASSYGGGADTIYF. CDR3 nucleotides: TGTGCCAGCAGTTATGGAGGAGGGGCGGACACCATATATTTT.

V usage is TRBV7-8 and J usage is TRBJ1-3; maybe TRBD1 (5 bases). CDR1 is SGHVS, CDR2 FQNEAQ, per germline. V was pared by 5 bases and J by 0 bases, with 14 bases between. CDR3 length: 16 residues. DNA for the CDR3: TGTGCCAGCAGCCCCACTTGGGGGAGCTCTGGAAACACCATATATTTT. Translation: CASSPTWGSSGNTIYF.

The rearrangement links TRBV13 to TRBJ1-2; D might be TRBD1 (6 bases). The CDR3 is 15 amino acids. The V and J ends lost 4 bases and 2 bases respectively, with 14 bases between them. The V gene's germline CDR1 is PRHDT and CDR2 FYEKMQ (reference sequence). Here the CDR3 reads CASSWGRGPNYGYTF. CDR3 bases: TGTGCCAGCAGCTGGGGCAGGGGCCCCAACTATGGCTACACCTTC.